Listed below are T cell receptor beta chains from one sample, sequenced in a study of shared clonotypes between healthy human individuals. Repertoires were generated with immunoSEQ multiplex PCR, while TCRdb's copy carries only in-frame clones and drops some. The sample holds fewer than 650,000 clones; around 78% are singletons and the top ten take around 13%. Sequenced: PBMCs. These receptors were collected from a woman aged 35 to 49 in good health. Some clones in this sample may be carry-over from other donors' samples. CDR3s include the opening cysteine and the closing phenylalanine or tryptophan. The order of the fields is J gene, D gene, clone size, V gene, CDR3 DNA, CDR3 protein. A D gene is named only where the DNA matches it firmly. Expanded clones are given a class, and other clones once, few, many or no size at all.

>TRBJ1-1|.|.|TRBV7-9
TGTGCCAGCAGCTGGGGGACACTTGAAGCTTTCTTT
CASSWGTLEAFF
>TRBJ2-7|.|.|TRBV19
TGTGCCAGTAGTATCACGTGGGATTCCTACGAGCAGTACTTC
CASSITWDSYEQYF
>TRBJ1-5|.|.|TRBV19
TGTGCCAGTACCAAATATAGCAATCAGCCCCAGCATTTT
CASTKYSNQPQHF
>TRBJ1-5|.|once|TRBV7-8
TGTGCCAGCAGCTTGTCCCGGGACATTGAGCCCCAGCATTTT
CASSLSRDIEPQHF
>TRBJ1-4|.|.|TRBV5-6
TGTGCCAGCAGCCGGGGGGCCTCTCGGGAAAAACTGTTTTTT
CASSRGASREKLFF
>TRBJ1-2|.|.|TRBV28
TGTGCCAGCAGGCCCGGAGGGATTCGATATGGCTACACCTTC
CASRPGGIRYGYTF
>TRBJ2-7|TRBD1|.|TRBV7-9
TGTGCCAGCAGCTTAGGGGAGACAGGGTTCGGCGAGCAGTACTTC
CASSLGETGFGEQYF
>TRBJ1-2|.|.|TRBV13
TGTGCCAGCAGCTTAGTATTCAATTTGGGCTACACCTTC
CASSLVFNLGYTF
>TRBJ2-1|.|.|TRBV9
TGTGCCAGCAGCGTAGCTACGCGGACCAATGAGCAGTTCTTC
CASSVATRTNEQFF
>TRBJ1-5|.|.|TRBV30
TGTGCCTGGAGTGCGGGAAGCAATCAGCCCCAGCATTTT
CAWSAGSNQPQHF
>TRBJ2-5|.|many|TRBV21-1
TGTGCCAGCAGCCAAAGTTCAGGATACCAAGAGACCCAGTACTTC
CASSQSSGYQETQYF
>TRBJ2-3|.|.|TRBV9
TGTGCCAGCAGCGTAGCCCTCCGTAGCACAGATACGCAGTATTTT
CASSVALRSTDTQYF
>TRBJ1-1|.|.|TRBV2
TGTGCCAGCAGTGAAGCGCTAAGGGTCGTGACTGAAGCTTTCTTT
CASSEALRVVTEAFF
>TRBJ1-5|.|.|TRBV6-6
TGTGCCAGCAGTGGCGAACAGCCCCAGCATTTT
CASSGEQPQHF
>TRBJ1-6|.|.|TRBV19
TGTGCCAGTGGCCACCCCGCCGGGGCCGGTAATTCACCCCTCCACTTT
CASGHPAGAGNSPLHF
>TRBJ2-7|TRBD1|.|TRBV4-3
TGCGCCAGCAGCCAAGATGTAGAGGGGGCCTCCTACGAGCAGTACTTC
CASSQDVEGASYEQYF
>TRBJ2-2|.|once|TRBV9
TGTGCCAGCAGCGTAGGTGACTTGGACACCGGGGAGCTGTTTTTT
CASSVGDLDTGELFF
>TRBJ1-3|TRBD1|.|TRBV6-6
TGTGCCAGCTCTAACTCCGGGACAGTAGGAAACACCATATATTTT
CASSNSGTVGNTIYF
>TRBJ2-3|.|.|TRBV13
TGTGCCAGCAGCCATGGGCGAGGGAGCCTCCCAGATACGCAGTATTTT
CASSHGRGSLPDTQYF
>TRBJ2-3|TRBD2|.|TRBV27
TGTGCCAGCAGTCCCCTCAAAGGAGCGGGGTTAAGCACAGATACGCAGTATTTT
CASSPLKGAGLSTDTQYF
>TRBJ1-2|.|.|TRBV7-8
TGTGCCAGCAGCTTAGAGGTTGGGATGAACTATGGCTACACCTTC
CASSLEVGMNYGYTF
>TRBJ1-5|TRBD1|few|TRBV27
TGTGCCAGCAGTTTCGCAGGGGGCGAACAGCCCCAGCATTTT
CASSFAGGEQPQHF
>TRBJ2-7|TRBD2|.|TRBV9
TGTGCCAGCAGCCGCACCGGGACTAGCGGCCACGAGCAGTACTTC
CASSRTGTSGHEQYF
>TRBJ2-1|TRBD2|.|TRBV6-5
TGTGCCAGCAGGGCGGCGGGGGAGGGTAATGAGCAGTTCTTC
CASRAAGEGNEQFF
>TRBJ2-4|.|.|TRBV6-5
TGTGCCAGCAGTACGCCCAGGGAGGAAAACATTCAGTACTTC
CASSTPREENIQYF
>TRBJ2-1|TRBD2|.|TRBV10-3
TGTGCCATCAGTGAGTTGTGGACTAGCGGGATTGCCCCGGAGCAGTTCTTC
CAISELWTSGIAPEQFF
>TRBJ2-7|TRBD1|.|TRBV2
TGTGCCAGCCCCCGGGACAGGGGCTCCTACGAGCAGTACTTC
CASPRDRGSYEQYF
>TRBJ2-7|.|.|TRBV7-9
TGTGCCAGCAGCCCTAAAGGGACGGGATCCTACGAGCAGTACTTC
CASSPKGTGSYEQYF
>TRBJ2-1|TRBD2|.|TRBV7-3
TGTGCCAGCAGCCTAGGGACTAGCGGGTGGGATGAGCAGTTCTTC
CASSLGTSGWDEQFF
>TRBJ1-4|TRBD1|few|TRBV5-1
TGCGCCAGCAGCTGGGACAGCAATGAAAAACTGTTTTTT
CASSWDSNEKLFF
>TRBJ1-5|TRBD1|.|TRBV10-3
TGTGCCAGCGACAGGGGGTACAATCAGCCCCAGCATTTT
CASDRGYNQPQHF
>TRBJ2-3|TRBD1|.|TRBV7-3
TGTGCCAGCAGCTCGCCCGGGGCCGGGACAGGGGGTGATACGCAGTATTTT
CASSSPGAGTGGDTQYF
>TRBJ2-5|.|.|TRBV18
TGTGCCAGCTCACCACAGGGTTGGGAGACCCAGTACTTC
CASSPQGWETQYF
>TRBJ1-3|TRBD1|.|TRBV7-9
TGTGCCAGCAGCTTAGTACAGGGGGTCGGAAACACCATATATTTT
CASSLVQGVGNTIYF
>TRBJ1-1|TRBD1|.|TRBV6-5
TGTGCCAGCAGTTACCGTCCCGGGACAGGGGTCGGTGAAGCTTTCTTT
CASSYRPGTGVGEAFF
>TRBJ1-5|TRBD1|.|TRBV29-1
TGCAGCGTTGTCCCTGGGACAGGCAATCAGCCCCAGCATTTT
CSVVPGTGNQPQHF
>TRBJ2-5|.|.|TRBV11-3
TGTGCCAGCAGCGGTTCGTACCAAGAGACCCAGTACTTC
CASSGSYQETQYF
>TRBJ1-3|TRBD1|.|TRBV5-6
TGTGCCAGCCGACTCAGGACAGGTTCCATATATTTT
CASRLRTGSIYF
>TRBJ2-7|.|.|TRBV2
TGTGCCAGCAGTGAAAGGGGGGAAGGCGAGCAGTACTTC
CASSERGEGEQYF
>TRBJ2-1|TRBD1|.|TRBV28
TGTGCCAGCAGTTTGACGGCAGGGGGCCTGGAGCAGTTCTTC
CASSLTAGGLEQFF
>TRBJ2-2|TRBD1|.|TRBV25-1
TGTGCCAGCAGGCAGACAGGGCGTTCAGGGACCGGGGAGCTGTTTTTT
CASRQTGRSGTGELFF
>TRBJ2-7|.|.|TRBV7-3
TGTGCCAGCAGCTTAAAGGGATCCTACGAGCAGTACTTC
CASSLKGSYEQYF
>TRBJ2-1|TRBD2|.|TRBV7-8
TGTGCCAGCAGCTTAGTGGCGGGAGAAAACAATGAGCAGTTCTTC
CASSLVAGENNEQFF
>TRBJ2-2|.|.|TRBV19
TGTGCCAGTAGCCCATTCGCCGGGAGTGTGATCGGGGAGCTGTTTTTT
CASSPFAGSVIGELFF
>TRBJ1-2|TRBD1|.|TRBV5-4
TGTGCCAGCAGCTTATTGACAGGGGGCAGGGGCTACACCTTC
CASSLLTGGRGYTF
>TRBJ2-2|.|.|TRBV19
TGTGCCAGTAGTCCCACGACCTCTGGGGCCGGGGAGCTGTTTTTT
CASSPTTSGAGELFF
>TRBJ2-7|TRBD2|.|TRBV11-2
TGTGCCAGCAGCAGACTAGCGGGCTACGAGCAGTACTTC
CASSRLAGYEQYF
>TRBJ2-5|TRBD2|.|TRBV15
TGTGCCACCAGCAGAGAAGGCCTAGCGGGAGTAATCGAGACCCAGTACTTC
CATSREGLAGVIETQYF
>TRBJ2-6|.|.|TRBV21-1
TGTGCCAGCAGTCCTCCGGGCTCTGGGGCCAACGTCCTGACTTTC
CASSPPGSGANVLTF
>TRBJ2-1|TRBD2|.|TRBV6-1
TGTGCCAGCAGTGAAGCCGGGACTAGCGGGAGGCAGTTCTTC
CASSEAGTSGRQFF
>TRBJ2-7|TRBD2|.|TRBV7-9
TGTGCCAGCAGCTTACTAGCGGGAGGCGCCTACGAGCAGTACTTC
CASSLLAGGAYEQYF